This TCR beta chain originates from a study of Graves' ophthalmopathy and Graves' hyperthyroidism. This CDR3 is built from 14 residues. In germline, CDR1 is SGHVS, CDR2 FQNEAQ. Trimming left V 0 bases short and J 2 bases short, with 8 bases between. TCR beta CDR3 regions were amplified from RNA transcripts. Amplification began with first-round RT-PCR using HTBI primers, then second-round multiplex PCR was performed. Using its own MiXCR run on the multiplex PCR reads, TCRdb lists one record per CDR3 protein. This repertoire shows 650,000 to 800,000 distinct CDR3 sequences, over 40% found once; its top ten account for over 2.5%. Study results and limitations: In blood appeared most of the expanded thyroid clonotypes whose frequency exceeded 0.001.

This clonotype was observed at least ten times. No antigen is known for it. Sequences were obtained from peripheral blood. V usage is TRBV7-8 and J usage is TRBJ2-7; D is unresolved. This sequence was found in an adult man with Graves' ophthalmopathy. The CDR3 nucleotides read TGTGCCAGCAGCTTAGCACAGCTTCCCTACGAGCAGTACTTC. Protein sequence: CASSLAQLPYEQYF.